The sequence of this T cell receptor (beta chain) was determined in a study of cytomegalovirus exposure and HLA in healthy donors. Study details: Early released data had tens of millions of unique TCRs, all coming from HLA-typed donors.

For this clone: The antigen is not known.

The study, taken as a whole, reports: Clonal expansion was found to be greater in HLA-associated TCR beta chains than in equally common others in a later analysis. An apparent linkage of common viral pathogens to several of the most significant clusters emerged in a later analysis. No immune exposure information besides CMV serostatus was available.

Germline V lookup: CDR1 SGHRS, CDR2 YFSETQ. V dropped 2 bases and J dropped 8; count of bases not matched to a gene: 9. CDR3 length equals 14 residues. Primers for the PCR totalled 60 Vbeta and 13 Jbeta. Sequencing was performed with immunoSEQ multiplex PCR; in TCRdb, only in-frame clones are kept and a portion is missing. The sample lists tens of thousands of clones; over 70% were seen once. The chain couples TRBV5-1 to TRBJ1-2, with 7 positions matching TRBD1. Sequencing input: PBMCs. The receptor was derived from a man between 25 and 39 years old in good health and CMV-seropositive. The CDR3 sequence is CASSFEGQVRGYTF. Here the CDR3 DNA reads TGCGCCAGCAGCTTTGAAGGACAGGTACGGGGCTACACCTTC.